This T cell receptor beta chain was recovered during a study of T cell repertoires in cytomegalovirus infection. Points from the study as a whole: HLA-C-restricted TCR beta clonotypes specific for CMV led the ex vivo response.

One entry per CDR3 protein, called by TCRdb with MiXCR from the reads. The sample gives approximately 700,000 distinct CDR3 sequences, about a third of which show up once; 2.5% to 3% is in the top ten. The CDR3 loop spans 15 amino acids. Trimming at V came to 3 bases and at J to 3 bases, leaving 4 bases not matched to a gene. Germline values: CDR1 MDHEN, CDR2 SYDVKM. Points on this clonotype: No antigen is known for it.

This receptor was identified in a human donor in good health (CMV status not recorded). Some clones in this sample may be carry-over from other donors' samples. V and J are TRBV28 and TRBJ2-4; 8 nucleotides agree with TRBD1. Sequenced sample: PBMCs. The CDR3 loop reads CASSFRGLGKNIQYF. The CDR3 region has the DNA TGTGCCAGCAGTTTCAGGGGGCTCGGCAAAAACATTCAGTACTTC. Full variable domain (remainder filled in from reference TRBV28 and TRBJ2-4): DVKVTQSSRYLVKRTGEKVFLECVQDMDHENMFWYRQDPGLGLRLIYFSYDVKMKEKGDIPEGYSVSREKKERFSLILESASTNQTSMYLCASSFRGLGKNIQYFGAGTRLSVL.